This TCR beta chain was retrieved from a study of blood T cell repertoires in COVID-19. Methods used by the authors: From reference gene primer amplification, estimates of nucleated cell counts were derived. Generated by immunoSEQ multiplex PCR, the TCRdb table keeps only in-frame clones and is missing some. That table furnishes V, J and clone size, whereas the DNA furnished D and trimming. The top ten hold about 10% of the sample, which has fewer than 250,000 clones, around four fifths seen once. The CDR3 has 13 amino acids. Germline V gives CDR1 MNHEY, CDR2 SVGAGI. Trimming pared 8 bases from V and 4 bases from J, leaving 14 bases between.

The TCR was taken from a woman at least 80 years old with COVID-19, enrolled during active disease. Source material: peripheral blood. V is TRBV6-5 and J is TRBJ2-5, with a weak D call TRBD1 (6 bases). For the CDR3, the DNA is TGTGCCAGCCAGCAGGCCAGGGGAGAGACCCAGTACTTC. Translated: CASQQARGETQYF.